Ten or more counts support the clone carrying this T cell receptor (beta chain). Antigen: not known. Previously published methods and listed TCR primers were used for the bulk TCR libraries. MiXCR was run by TCRdb on the PCR reads, yielding one entry per CDR3 protein. This sample yields approximately 590,000 distinct CDR3 sequences, of which around 25% are seen a single time; 0.78% belongs to the top ten. CDR3 size: 15 residues. V gave up 4 bases and J gave up 4 bases; unmatched junction bases: 9. Germline lookup yields CDR1 SGHRS and CDR2 YFSETQ. The sample belongs to a study of molecular identifiers for immune sequencing clone quantification. Study-level results: One million naive cells reportedly did not prevent detection of spiked Jurkat TCR RNA from one cell.

CD8+CD4-CCR7+CD45RA+ sorting gave the naive CD8 T cells. Sequencing was performed on naive CD8+ T cells from blood, with Jurkat cell RNA spiked in. Subset described: FACS-sorted CD8+CD4-CCR7+CD45RA+ naive T cells. V is TRBV5-1 and J is TRBJ2-7; 9 nucleotides match TRBD1. This TCR came from a human donor in good health. Some libraries in this study had Jurkat cell RNA spiked in. The chain's CDR3 is CASSPGTGPTYEQYF. CDR3 nucleotide sequence: TGCGCCAGCAGCCCAGGGACAGGGCCCACTTACGAGCAGTACTTC.